A selection of T cell receptor beta chains follows, all from one sample in a study of beta chain features in type 1 diabetes. Method: immunoSEQ multiplex PCR; TCRdb's copy keeps in-frame clones and lacks some. Here the sample spans hundreds of thousands of clones, about an eighth being singletons. Sequenced: naive CD4+ T cells from blood. These receptors were obtained from a man between 18 and 35 years old with type 1 diabetes. Both conserved end residues are part of each CDR3. Fields, in order: J gene, V gene, CDR3 protein.

J gene: TRBJ2-2; V gene: TRBV2; CDR3 protein: CATTLGETGELFF
J gene: TRBJ1-1; V gene: TRBV7-8; CDR3 protein: CASRRPTEAFF
J gene: TRBJ2-7; V gene: TRBV7-2; CDR3 protein: CASSPGQGPYEQYF
J gene: TRBJ2-7; V gene: TRBV5-6; CDR3 protein: CASSLEGITYEQYF
J gene: TRBJ1-1; V gene: TRBV9; CDR3 protein: CASSPHGWGNTEAFF
J gene: TRBJ2-2; V gene: TRBV7-3; CDR3 protein: CASSPRGTTITGELFF
J gene: TRBJ1-1; V gene: TRBV5-4; CDR3 protein: CASSRDTEAFF
J gene: TRBJ2-1; V gene: TRBV19; CDR3 protein: CASSIWTGEYEQFF
J gene: TRBJ2-1; V gene: TRBV19; CDR3 protein: CASKTAGIEQFF
J gene: TRBJ1-5; V gene: TRBV2; CDR3 protein: CASRGSFRAQHF
J gene: TRBJ2-3; V gene: TRBV6-1; CDR3 protein: CASSEGLVADTQYF
J gene: TRBJ1-1; V gene: TRBV18; CDR3 protein: CASSPTTGLTEAFF
J gene: TRBJ2-1; V gene: TRBV5-4; CDR3 protein: CASSFQRGVNEQFF
J gene: TRBJ1-1; V gene: TRBV10-3; CDR3 protein: CAISVQGATEAFF
J gene: TRBJ2-7; V gene: TRBV30; CDR3 protein: CAWSEKPEEQYF
J gene: TRBJ2-1; V gene: TRBV1; CDR3 protein: CTSSQELHRASFYEQFF
J gene: TRBJ2-3; V gene: TRBV7-3; CDR3 protein: CASSPGLAGEGDTQYF
J gene: TRBJ2-1; V gene: TRBV30; CDR3 protein: CAWSTGTRSEQFF
J gene: TRBJ1-2; V gene: TRBV6-5; CDR3 protein: CASSSDRGRYGYTF
J gene: TRBJ2-7; V gene: TRBV2; CDR3 protein: CASKGQLSSYEQYF
J gene: TRBJ1-1; V gene: TRBV11-2; CDR3 protein: CASSLSNGMNTEAFF
J gene: TRBJ2-1; V gene: TRBV30; CDR3 protein: CAWSRAGTHESQFF
J gene: TRBJ2-2; V gene: TRBV2; CDR3 protein: CASSVRQANTGELFF
J gene: TRBJ2-1; V gene: TRBV10-1; CDR3 protein: CASSEQAGSRNEQFF
J gene: TRBJ1-2; V gene: TRBV5-1; CDR3 protein: CASSPAQGATGYTF
J gene: TRBJ2-6; V gene: TRBV5-4; CDR3 protein: CASSLVGAGGPSGANVLTF
J gene: TRBJ2-7; V gene: TRBV18; CDR3 protein: CASSRMGAPRNEQYF
J gene: TRBJ2-1; V gene: TRBV5-1; CDR3 protein: CASSLWAGIYNEQFF
J gene: TRBJ2-1; V gene: TRBV29-1; CDR3 protein: CSVRTGDYNEQFF
J gene: TRBJ1-2; V gene: TRBV2; CDR3 protein: CASSEAMGALNYGYTF
J gene: TRBJ2-2; V gene: TRBV18; CDR3 protein: CASSPSENTGELFF
J gene: TRBJ1-1; V gene: TRBV7-9; CDR3 protein: CASILVAGWNTEAFF
J gene: TRBJ1-2; V gene: TRBV7-9; CDR3 protein: CASSPGTKTNYGYTF
J gene: TRBJ2-1; V gene: TRBV20-1; CDR3 protein: CSALGENEQFF
J gene: TRBJ2-7; V gene: TRBV7-3; CDR3 protein: CASSTPGQGFEQYF
J gene: TRBJ2-3; V gene: TRBV5-4; CDR3 protein: CASSPGGTGVDTQYF
J gene: TRBJ1-1; V gene: TRBV27; CDR3 protein: CASTARTQNTEAFF
J gene: TRBJ2-3; V gene: TRBV2; CDR3 protein: CASREGMTDTQYF
J gene: TRBJ2-1; V gene: TRBV5-1; CDR3 protein: CASSRTRARDNEQFF
J gene: TRBJ1-1; V gene: TRBV27; CDR3 protein: CASSFASGTEAFF
J gene: TRBJ2-5; V gene: TRBV30; CDR3 protein: CAWELQETQYF
J gene: TRBJ1-6; V gene: TRBV5-4; CDR3 protein: CASSRQGPGNNSPLHF
J gene: TRBJ2-7; V gene: TRBV6-5; CDR3 protein: CASSYSDRTYEQYF
J gene: TRBJ2-4; V gene: TRBV5-1; CDR3 protein: CASSLATAGNIQYF
J gene: TRBJ2-7; V gene: TRBV30; CDR3 protein: CAWSLGQVAYEQYF
J gene: TRBJ1-2; V gene: TRBV6-5; CDR3 protein: CASRGQGQGGYTF
J gene: TRBJ1-2; V gene: TRBV7-2; CDR3 protein: CASNRDRGYGYTF
J gene: TRBJ2-3; V gene: TRBV15; CDR3 protein: CATSTDRGRTDTQYF
J gene: TRBJ1-2; V gene: TRBV5-8; CDR3 protein: CASSLYGAGYTF
J gene: TRBJ2-5; V gene: TRBV5-4; CDR3 protein: CASSQGGEETQYF
J gene: TRBJ1-5; V gene: TRBV19; CDR3 protein: CASSATPEGGGNQPQHF
J gene: TRBJ2-4; V gene: TRBV25-1; CDR3 protein: CRGAIAKNIQYF
J gene: TRBJ2-5; V gene: TRBV20-1; CDR3 protein: CSEAGGETQYF
J gene: TRBJ2-5; V gene: TRBV5-1; CDR3 protein: CASSLTGNTWGETQYF